This T cell receptor (beta chain) emerged from a study of blood T cells in healthy people across ages. Study-wide points: Naive T cell percentage strongly correlated with TCR beta diversity. More naive CD4+ cells and higher diversity marked long-lived donors relative to aged donors.

This clonotype has only a few counts. Antigen specificity is unknown. A second PCR of roughly 6 to 12 cycles used a sample-barcoded 5' primer and a J-beta primer mix. Via MiXCR, TCRdb re-called the 5' RACE reads, giving one row per CDR3 protein. The sample has fewer than 900,000 distinct CDR3 sequences; 35% to 40% are singletons. This clonotype originated in a man younger than 30 in good health. Sequencing was done on a sample of blood.

Written as DNA, the CDR3 is TGTGCCAGCAGTTCTCCCGGGACAGGGGATAAGGCTGAAGCTTTCTTT. It encodes CASSSPGTGDKAEAFF. The rearrangement joins TRBV6-5 to TRBJ1-1, with 10 bases aligning to TRBD1. This CDR3 spans 16 amino acids. Unmatched junction bases numbered 11, after V lost 4 bases and J lost 6 bases. Germline V gives CDR1 MNHEY, CDR2 SVGAGI.